What follows is one TCR beta chain and its context. Other nucleotide sequences from this sample produce the same CDR3. The data are from a study of blood T cell repertoires in COVID-19. Across the study: There were acute and convalescent COVID-19 samples, and they came from the United States, Italy and Spain.

Original handling: Nucleated cell counts were estimated from reference gene primer amplification. Data came from immunoSEQ multiplex PCR; TCRdb stores just in-frame clones and leaves some out. D and trimming come from the DNA, and the V and J calls and clone size come from that table. Of 250,000 or so clones listed, around 84% are singletons. CDR3 length: 13 residues. Trimming removed 4 bases from V and 5 bases from J; junction bases left unmatched: 5. Per the germline V gene, CDR1 is SGHKS and CDR2 is YYEKEE (reference sequence). Material for sequencing was peripheral blood. This rearrangement joins TRBV5-5 to TRBJ2-5; 7 positions agree with TRBD1. The receptor was isolated from a woman in her thirties or forties who had recovered from COVID-19. CDR3 loop: CASSPTGEETQYF. The CDR3 coding sequence is TGTGCCAGCAGCCCAACAGGGGAGGAGACCCAGTACTTC.